One sample yielded the 24 T cell receptor beta chains listed below, sequenced in a study of human T cells and chemical hapten exposure. TCRdb fed the 5' RACE reads into MiXCR, producing one record per CDR3 protein. The table includes under 150,000 distinct CDR3 sequences, around 20% detected once. Total RNA came from unfractionated whole blood. These receptor sequences come from a human donor in good health.

The rearrangement links TRBV28 to TRBJ1-5; D gene uncertain. The V end was cut by 8 bases, the J end by 4 bases, with 9 bases between. CDR3 length: 12 residues. Germline lookup yields CDR1 MDHEN and CDR2 SYDVKM. For the CDR3, the DNA is TGTGCCAGCTGGGTAGTAAATCAGCCCCAGCATTTT. Residues: CASWVVNQPQHF.

This clonotype was counted a few times. The genes are TRBV5-4 and TRBJ2-2, with D possibly TRBD1 on 6 matching bases. The germline V and J ends were trimmed by 8 bases and 5 bases, with 16 bases remaining between them. Germline V gene sequence: CDR1 SGHNT, CDR2 YYREEE (reference sequence). The CDR3 length is 14 residues. CDR3: CASSPIQGTGELFF. For the CDR3, the DNA is TGTGCCAGTAGTCCCATACAGGGTACCGGGGAGCTGTTTTTT. Full variable domain (outside the CDR3, taken from reference TRBV5-4 and TRBJ2-2): ETGVTQSPTHLIKTRGQQVTLRCSSQSGHNTVSWYQQALGQGPQFIFQYYREEENGRGNFPPRFSGLQFPNYSSELNVNALELDDSALYLCASSPIQGTGELFFGEGSRLTVL.

The chain couples TRBV14 to TRBJ2-4; possibly TRBD1 for D (5 bases). CDR3 size: 14 residues. The V end lost 4 bases, the J end lost 6 bases, and 13 bases lay between the germline ends. CDR1 SGHDN and CDR2 FVKESK come from the germline V gene. Here the CDR3 DNA reads TGTGCCAGCAGCCTGACCACAGGTTCAAACATTCAGTACTTC. Its translation is CASSLTTGSNIQYF. The variable domain in full, completed from reference TRBV14 and TRBJ2-4, reads EAGVTQFPSHSVIEKGQTVTLRCDPISGHDNLYWYRRVMGKEIKFLLHFVKESKQDESGMPNNRFLAERTGGTYSTLKVQPAELEDSGVYFCASSLTTGSNIQYFGAGTRLSVL.

This clonotype was seen more than once but under ten times. The V call is TRBV5-4, the J call TRBJ2-5, with TRBD2 matching over 10 bases. Per the germline V gene, CDR1 is SGHNT and CDR2 is YYREEE (reference sequence). J lost 1 base, V lost 0 bases, and 9 bases had no gene match. CDR3 size: 18 residues. In nucleotides, the CDR3 is TGTGCCAGCAGCTTGGTAGCTAGCGGGAGTATCGGCCAAGAGACCCAGTACTTC. The encoded protein is CASSLVASGSIGQETQYF.

The chain recombines TRBV7-2 with TRBJ2-3, with 13 bases lining up with TRBD2. V lost 4 bases to trimming and J lost 4 bases; unmatched junction nucleotides: 8. This CDR3 region has 17 residues. In germline, CDR1 is SGHTA, CDR2 FQGNSA. CDR3 amino acids: CASSSTSGLAGADTQYF. The CDR3, as DNA: TGTGCCAGCAGCTCAACCTCCGGACTAGCGGGAGCAGATACGCAGTATTTT.

The chain couples TRBV28 to TRBJ1-2; 12 bases match TRBD1. The V segment lost 4 bases and the J segment 5 bases; nucleotides outside the gene matches: 8. The CDR3 loop spans 16 amino acids. Germline V lookup: CDR1 MDHEN, CDR2 SYDVKM. The CDR3 nucleotides are TGTGCCAGCAGTTCTACCGGGACAGGGGGCAGATATGGCTACACCTTC. Protein sequence: CASSSTGTGGRYGYTF.

The V call is TRBV11-2, the J call TRBJ2-3; 10 bases fit TRBD2. The germline V gene encodes CDR1 SGHAT and CDR2 FQNNGV. After removal of 6 bases from V and 1 base from J, the junction contained 22 bases not matched to a gene. The CDR3 runs 21 residues. This CDR3 reads CASRPSRGLAGVWEGTDTQYF. The CDR3 coding sequence is TGTGCCAGCAGGCCCTCCCGTGGGCTAGCGGGAGTGTGGGAGGGCACAGATACGCAGTATTTT.

The CDR3 DNA follows: TGTGCCAGCAGTTCCGACGGGACAGGGGGCTACGAGCAGTACTTC. Protein sequence: CASSSDGTGGYEQYF. The genes are TRBV27 and TRBJ2-7; 11 positions match TRBD1. The CDR3 totals 15 residues. V shed 4 bases and J 3 bases; nucleotides not matched to a gene: 5. Germline V gene sequence: CDR1 MNHEY, CDR2 SMNVEV (reference sequence).

The rearrangement uses TRBV5-1 and TRBJ1-1, with D maybe TRBD1 (5 bases). The V gene's germline CDR1 is SGHRS and CDR2 YFSETQ. The ends were cut back, 1 base at V and 5 bases at J, with 12 bases in the middle. The CDR3 is made up of 14 amino acids. The CDR3 region is CASSLLSRGTEAFF. The CDR3 nucleotides are TGCGCCAGCAGCTTGTTATCCCGGGGGACTGAAGCTTTCTTT.

The chain employs TRBV5-4 and TRBJ2-5; D is perhaps TRBD1 (5 bases). Germline V gives CDR1 SGHNT, CDR2 YYREEE (reference sequence). V dropped 4 bases and J dropped 2 bases, with 12 bases sitting between them. This CDR3 contains 14 residues. CDR3 loop: CASSRETAQETQYF. CDR3 in DNA: TGTGCCAGCAGCCGCGAGACAGCGCAAGAGACCCAGTACTTC.

The chain links TRBV24-1 to TRBJ2-3; D not resolved. V dropped 4 bases and J dropped 2 bases, with 9 bases sitting between them. This CDR3 contains 14 residues. Per germline, CDR1 KGHDR and CDR2 SFDVKD. The CDR3 nucleotides are TGTGCCACCAGTGAAAACGGTTACACAGATACGCAGTATTTT. Translated, it gives CATSENGYTDTQYF.

This clonotype was seen a few times. This chain connects TRBV6-5 to TRBJ2-7, with 10 bases aligning to TRBD2. Germline CDR1 MNHEY, CDR2 SVGAGI. The CDR3 is made up of 16 amino acids. V was pared by 4 bases and J by 7 bases, with 13 bases of the junction left unmatched. CDR3 amino acids: CASSSMGLAIEGEQYF. The CDR3 DNA is TGTGCCAGCAGTTCGATGGGACTAGCGATCGAAGGGGAGCAGTACTTC.

A few counts support this clonotype. V gene TRBV6-5 combines with J gene TRBJ2-7; 8 bases map to TRBD1. CDR1 and CDR2 from the germline V gene are MNHEY and SVGAGI. The CDR3 is made up of 12 amino acids. The junction had 4 bases not matched to a gene; V was cut back by 6 bases and J by 6 bases. The CDR3, as DNA: TGTGCCAGCAGAACCACAGGGGGCGAGCAGTACTTC. Encoded protein: CASRTTGGEQYF.

This clonotype came up many times. The genes are TRBV6-5 and TRBJ2-5; TRBD1 matches 7 bases. CDR1 and CDR2 (germline): MNHEY, SVGAGI. The CDR3 extends over 14 amino acids. V lost 5 bases, J lost 1 base, and 4 bases stayed unmatched. CDR3 in DNA: TGTGCCAGCAGTCCGACAGGGAGCCAAGAGACCCAGTACTTC. It encodes CASSPTGSQETQYF.

On this clonotype itself: The junction shows a germline mismatch at one end, possibly a read error. The chain is built from TRBV27 and TRBJ1-3; D may be TRBD1 (5 bases). This CDR3 is built from 12 residues. The germline CDR1 and CDR2 sequences are MNHEY and SMNVEV (reference sequence). In DNA form, the CDR3 reads TGTGCCAGCTTCAGGGCCGGAAACATCATATATTTT. This translates into CASFRAGNIIYF.

CDR3 protein: CSARERIGAPSYEQYF. In nucleotides, the CDR3 is TGCAGTGCTAGAGAGCGAATTGGCGCCCCATCCTACGAGCAGTACTTC. The chain couples TRBV20-1 to TRBJ2-7; no firm D call. CDR3 length: 16 residues. V was pared by 0 bases and J by 1 base, with 16 bases between. CDR1 and CDR2 (germline): DFQATT, SNEGSKA (reference sequence).

This chain connects TRBV29-1 to TRBJ2-3; 8 nucleotides agree with TRBD2. This CDR3 comprises 17 residues. V dropped 4 bases and J dropped 3; count of bases not matched to a gene: 15. Germline assignment: CDR1 SQVTM and CDR2 ANQGSEA. The CDR3 reads CSVVYPVEAGGTDTQYF. CDR3 sequence (DNA): TGCAGCGTTGTATACCCGGTTGAGGCGGGAGGTACAGATACGCAGTATTTT.

V is TRBV5-1 and J is TRBJ1-1; no clear D. Looked up from germline, CDR1 is SGHRS and CDR2 is YFSETQ. This CDR3 is 13 amino acids long. V lost 3 bases and J 4 bases, leaving 10 bases between the germline ends. The DNA for the CDR3 is TGCGCCAGCAGCTCCCGGACGAGCACTGAAGCTTTCTTT. Its translation is CASSSRTSTEAFF.

This clonotype was counted a few times. The chain couples TRBV9 to TRBJ2-1; D is perhaps TRBD2 (5 bases). There are 16 residues in the CDR3. The ends were cut back, 0 bases at V and 7 bases at J, with 17 bases in the middle. CDR1 is SGDLS, CDR2 YYNGEE, per germline. CDR3 residues: CASSVGPGGPGNEQFF. Here the CDR3 DNA reads TGTGCCAGCAGCGTAGGCCCCGGCGGTCCGGGGAATGAGCAGTTCTTC.

V usage is TRBV4-1 and J usage is TRBJ1-2, with D hard to call. Trimming cost V 0 bases and J 7 bases, with 12 bases left between them. Germline CDR1 reads MGHRA; CDR2 reads YSYEKL. The CDR3 totals 14 residues. Here the CDR3 reads CASSQDRIPGGYTF. The CDR3 bases are TGCGCCAGCAGCCAAGATCGCATCCCAGGTGGCTACACCTTC.

This clonotype was detected only a few times. V gene TRBV28 combines with J gene TRBJ2-1; 13 bases are a match to TRBD2. Unmatched junction bases numbered 9, after V lost 6 bases and J lost 10 bases. The CDR3 totals 15 residues. In germline, CDR1 is MDHEN, CDR2 SYDVKM. CDR3 region: CASSPTSGRASEQFF. Written as DNA, the CDR3 is TGTGCCAGCAGCCCAACTAGCGGGAGGGCATCCGAGCAGTTCTTC.

For this clonotype: The CDR3 carries no conserved terminal phenylalanine or tryptophan, so it likely arises from a read error. The CDR3 DNA reads TGTGCCAGCAGACTTTTCGGGTCCTACGAGCAGTACTTA. Translation: CASRLFGSYEQYL. This sequence joins TRBV28 and TRBJ2-7; D is ambiguous. Trimming took off 6 bases at V and 1 base at J, with 10 bases between the two ends. Germline-derived CDR1 and CDR2 are MDHEN and SYDVKM. The CDR3 contains 13 residues.

The rearrangement uses TRBV27 and TRBJ2-2; tentative D call: TRBD2 (6 bases). Trimming removed 3 bases at V and 3 bases at J, with 8 bases between. Germline V gene sequence: CDR1 MNHEY, CDR2 SMNVEV (reference sequence). This CDR3 region has 14 residues. The CDR3 loop reads CASSLTRYTGELFF. The CDR3 region has the DNA TGTGCCAGCAGTTTGACTAGATACACCGGGGAGCTGTTTTTT.

The chain joins TRBV10-3 to TRBJ2-1; no reliable D call. V lost 3 bases, J lost 12 bases, and 12 bases lay in between. CDR3 length equals 12 residues. Germline CDR1 and CDR2: ENHRY and SYGVKD. CDR3 sequence: CAISEVGFGQFF. DNA of the CDR3: TGTGCCATCAGTGAAGTAGGGTTTGGGCAGTTCTTC.